This T cell receptor beta chain emerged from a study of shared clonotypes between healthy human individuals. The material for each subset, its genomic DNA, was split evenly across several immunoSEQ plates. The protocol was immunoSEQ multiplex PCR, while the TCRdb copy is restricted to in-frame clones and leaves out a portion. The repertoire consists of approximately 88,000 clones, with 60% to 70% occurring once and the leading ten covering 45% to 55%. This CDR3 spans 15 amino acids. V was pared by 1 base and J by 6 bases, with 9 bases of the junction left unmatched. Germline V lookup: CDR1 MNHEY, CDR2 SMNVEV (reference sequence). Study-wide results and caveats: It was only blood that was sampled, and tissue repertoires likely differ. Among the subsets, naive ones generally showed larger estimated richness than memory ones.

To note about this clone: Its specificity is unknown.

The sequence came from a man under 40 in good health. V is TRBV27 and J is TRBJ2-7, with 7 bases matching TRBD2. Material: memory CD8+ T cells sorted from blood. Documented subset: CD45RO+ cells pooled with CCR7-negative TemRA cells. The CDR3 sequence: CASSLLMGGPSEQYF. CDR3 bases: TGTGCCAGCAGTTTATTGATGGGAGGGCCCTCCGAGCAGTACTTC.